Each of the 32 T cell receptor beta chains below was sequenced from the same sample in a study of blood T cells in healthy people across ages. A sample-barcoded 5' primer and a J-beta primer mix were used in a second PCR of roughly 6 to 11 cycles. TCRdb called the 5' RACE reads again in MiXCR, with one record for every CDR3 protein. The sample yields more than 550,000 distinct CDR3 sequences, over 20% seen once. The specimen was blood. The source of these receptors is a man in his 70s in good health.

About this clonotype: Compared with germline, one end of the junction differs, possibly owing to a read error. The chain combines TRBV6-5 with TRBJ2-7; possible D gene TRBD2, 5 bases. CDR1 and CDR2 from the germline V gene are MNHEY and SVGAGI. The CDR3 totals 14 residues. CDR3 coding DNA: TGTGCCAGCAGTCTCCTTCTAGGGAGCTACGGGCAGTACTTC. It translates to CASSLLLGSYGQYF.

The chain recombines TRBV20-1 with TRBJ1-1; D unresolved. From germline, CDR1 is DFQATT and CDR2 SNEGSKA (reference sequence). This CDR3 has 17 residues. Trimming took off 0 bases at V and 5 bases at J, with 22 bases between the two ends. CDR3 coding DNA: TGCAGTGCTAGAGATTTCAAGTCTCAAGGGAAAGGGACTGAAGCTTTCTTT. It is translated as CSARDFKSQGKGTEAFF.

This clonotype was observed a few times. The chain has TRBV12-3 or TRBV12-4 and TRBJ1-2, with D unresolved. This CDR3 is 13 amino acids long. The ends were cut back, 7 bases at V and 8 bases at J, with 17 bases in the middle. The CDR3: CASTLNRNRGYTF. Here the CDR3 DNA reads TGTGCCAGCACCCTCAACCGCAATAGGGGCTACACCTTC.

This clonotype was seen at least ten times. This chain connects TRBV19 to TRBJ2-1; unclear D gene. The germline V and J ends were trimmed by 6 bases and 0 bases, with 9 bases remaining between them. Germline-derived CDR1 and CDR2 are LNHDA and SQIVND (reference sequence). CDR3 length: 14 amino acids. CDR3 amino acids: CASSYLSSYNEQFF. CDR3 DNA: TGTGCCAGTAGCTACCTAAGCTCCTACAATGAGCAGTTCTTC.

This clonotype was seen a handful of times. The gene calls are TRBV20-1 and TRBJ1-6; D gene uncertain. CDR3 length: 14 residues. V lost 3 bases and J 7 bases, leaving 13 bases between the germline ends. Germline-derived CDR1 and CDR2 are DFQATT and SNEGSKA (reference sequence). The CDR3 protein is CSARDVRGNSPLHF. As DNA, the CDR3 is TGCAGTGCTAGGGACGTAAGAGGGAATTCACCCCTCCACTTT.

This clonotype was detected only a few times. J is TRBJ1-2 and V is TRBV12-3 or TRBV12-4; D may be TRBD1 (6 bases). Trimming stripped 2 bases from V and 7 bases from J, with 11 bases between. CDR3 length: 13 amino acids. The CDR3 DNA reads TGTGCCAGCAGTTTATATATAGGGGGTGGCTACACCTTC. Protein sequence: CASSLYIGGGYTF.

The chain combines TRBV7-2 with TRBJ2-1; D possibly corresponds to TRBD1 (7 bases). V shed 3 bases and J shed 2 bases, with 20 bases lying between them. CDR1 is SGHTA and CDR2 is FQGNSA in the germline V gene. The CDR3 loop spans 18 amino acids. CDR3 in amino acids: CASSFQGGYPSPYNEQFF. For the CDR3, the DNA is TGTGCCAGCAGCTTCCAGGGGGGATACCCTAGCCCCTACAATGAGCAGTTCTTC.

The sample holds a few counts of this clonotype. The V call is TRBV5-1, the J call TRBJ2-5; D remains unclear. The better agreement between TRBJ2-7 and the DNA end casts doubt on the J call. This CDR3 region has 13 residues. CDR1 is SGHRS, CDR2 YFSETQ, per germline. CDR3 loop: CASSFNARYEQYF. The CDR3 region has the DNA TGCGCCAGCAGCTTTAATGCGCGCTACGAGCAGTACTTC.

The chain couples TRBV6-2 or TRBV6-3 to TRBJ2-2; a possible D gene is TRBD2 (5 bases). This CDR3 is built from 15 residues. Germline V gene sequence: CDR1 MNHEY, CDR2 SVGEGT. Trimming removed 5 bases from V and 0 bases from J, with 10 bases in between. The CDR3 coding sequence is TGTGCCAGCAGTATGCCCGGGGCGAACACCGGGGAGCTGTTTTTT. It codes for CASSMPGANTGELFF.

This clonotype was picked up a small number of times. The chain employs TRBV28 and TRBJ2-1, with a possible D match to TRBD2 (6 bases). Trimming removed 8 bases at V and 0 bases at J, with 8 bases between. Germline CDR1 MDHEN, CDR2 SYDVKM. The CDR3 length is 13 residues. The CDR3 bases are TGTGCCAGCGGGGGGATCTCCTACAATGAGCAGTTCTTC. This codes for CASGGISYNEQFF.

This clonotype was counted only a few times. The gene calls are TRBV28 and TRBJ2-1, with 8 positions matching TRBD2. Germline CDR1 and CDR2: MDHEN and SYDVKM. V shed 10 bases, J shed 5 bases, and the junction held 10 bases outside the gene matches. CDR3 length equals 14 residues. The CDR3 reads CATFEAGANNEQFF. The DNA for the CDR3 is TGTGCCACCTTCGAAGCGGGAGCGAACAATGAGCAGTTCTTC.

This clonotype was observed a handful of times. This chain links TRBV10-3 with TRBJ2-5; 14 positions match TRBD2. The germline CDR1 and CDR2 sequences are ENHRY and SYGVKD. CDR3 length: 16 residues. The ends lost 3 bases at V and 5 bases at J; junction bases unmatched: 5. The CDR3 here is CAISDTGLAGGETQYF. Written as DNA, the CDR3 is TGTGCCATCAGTGACACCGGACTAGCGGGGGGCGAGACCCAGTACTTC.

The rearrangement joins TRBV2 to TRBJ1-4; D may be TRBD1 (6 bases). CDR1 is SNHLY, CDR2 FYNNEI, per germline. V was pared by 5 bases and J by 3 bases, with 13 bases between. The CDR3 runs 15 residues. CDR3: CASSFGQSPNEKLFF. Here the CDR3 DNA reads TGTGCCAGCAGTTTCGGACAGTCGCCTAATGAAAAACTGTTTTTT.

The J gene is TRBJ1-1, the V gene TRBV29-1, with 10 bases matching TRBD1. The CDR3 is 12 amino acids. The V gene end was trimmed by 4 bases and the J gene end by 4 bases; junction bases not matched to a gene: 0. The germline CDR1 and CDR2 sequences are SQVTM and ANQGSEA. The CDR3 DNA sequence: TGCAGCGTTGGGGACAGGGGCACTGAAGCTTTCTTT. It translates to CSVGDRGTEAFF.

The chain joins TRBV11-2 to TRBJ2-5; possible D gene TRBD2, 6 bases. Germline CDR1 and CDR2: SGHAT and FQNNGV. This CDR3 spans 15 amino acids. Deletions cut 0 bases from V and 5 bases from J, with 13 bases between. The CDR3 DNA reads TGTGCCAGCAGCTTAGATAGGCCAGGGAGGGAGACCCAGTACTTC. Protein product: CASSLDRPGRETQYF.

In its sample, this clonotype was seen many times. The genes are TRBV7-9 and TRBJ2-5, with D unresolved. The CDR3 has 16 residues. Germline CDR1 and CDR2: SEHNR and FQNEAQ (reference sequence). Trimming stripped 5 bases from V and 4 bases from J, with 20 bases between. The CDR3: CASSRSFQEKGETQYF. CDR3 bases: TGTGCCAGCAGCCGTAGCTTTCAGGAAAAGGGAGAGACCCAGTACTTC.

This clonotype was counted at least ten times. This CDR3 reads CAISEGSYTGELFF. CDR3 coding DNA: TGTGCCATCAGTGAGGGGAGCTACACCGGGGAGCTGTTTTTT. V is TRBV10-3 and J is TRBJ2-2; D is perhaps TRBD2 (5 bases). Trimming removed 2 bases from V and 3 bases from J, with 7 bases in between. Per the germline V gene, CDR1 is ENHRY and CDR2 is SYGVKD. The CDR3 runs 14 residues.

The V call is TRBV20-1, the J call TRBJ2-1; the D is unclear. CDR3 length: 16 residues. Trimming took 0 bases from V and 0 from J, leaving 12 bases between them. Germline V CDR1 and CDR2: DFQATT, SNEGSKA (reference sequence). DNA of the CDR3: TGCAGTGCTAGAGATCCGAGGTCAAGCTCCTACAATGAGCAGTTCTTC. Translating gives CSARDPRSSSYNEQFF.

Written as DNA, the CDR3 is TGTGCCAGCAGCCAGGGGCCTAACTATTCACCCCTCCACTTT. It codes for CASSQGPNYSPLHF. The chain has TRBV25-1 and TRBJ1-6; D perhaps matches TRBD1 (6 bases). Trimming removed 6 bases from V and 8 bases from J, with 14 bases in between. This CDR3 is built from 14 residues. The germline V gene has CDR1 MGHDK and CDR2 SYGVNS.

V and J are TRBV6-1 and TRBJ1-2, with D hard to call. The length of the CDR3 is 14 residues. Germline CDR1 is MNHNS and CDR2 is SASEGT. The V end was cut by 0 bases, the J end by 4 bases, with 9 bases between. Here the CDR3 reads CASSEAQTFYGYTF. CDR3 coding DNA: TGTGCCAGCAGTGAAGCACAGACCTTCTATGGCTACACCTTC.

The chain recombines TRBV7-9 with TRBJ1-2, with 8 bases identical to TRBD1. The CDR3 covers 14 residues. Germline CDR1 is SEHNR and CDR2 is FQNEAQ (reference sequence). V was clipped by 1 base and J by 6 bases; unmatched bases: 4. CDR3 region: CASSLVGQDHGYTF. The CDR3 coding sequence is TGTGCCAGCAGCTTAGTGGGACAGGATCATGGCTACACCTTC.

This clonotype was seen a few times. The chain links TRBV12-3 or TRBV12-4 to TRBJ2-1, with 7 bases that match TRBD1. The J segment lost 7 bases and the V segment lost 3 bases, leaving 9 bases of the junction unmatched. CDR3 length equals 15 residues. CDR3 nucleotides: TGTGCCAGCAGTTTGGGGGCAGGGGGTGGGAATGAGCAGTTCTTC. Its translation is CASSLGAGGGNEQFF.

Concerning this clonotype: At one end, the junction sequence differs from germline, possibly due to a read error. The rearrangement uses TRBV7-9 and TRBJ1-3; D unclear. The CDR3 runs 16 residues. Germline CDR1 is SEHNR and CDR2 is FQNEAQ (reference sequence). CDR3 coding DNA: TGTGCCAGCACCGACAACGGCCGGGCAACTGGAAACACCACATATTTT. It translates to CASTDNGRATGNTTYF.

This clonotype has more than one count but fewer than ten. V and J are TRBV20-1 and TRBJ1-2; D perhaps matches TRBD1 (6 bases). This CDR3 comprises 13 residues. Germline V gene sequence: CDR1 DFQATT, CDR2 SNEGSKA (reference sequence). With 1 base removed from V and 5 bases from J, the gap between germline ends came to 11 bases. The chain's CDR3 is CSARVPDSYGYTF. DNA for the CDR3: TGCAGTGCTAGAGTCCCGGACAGTTATGGCTACACCTTC.

In this sample, this clonotype turned up a few times. The chain couples TRBV10-1 to TRBJ2-3; 9 positions match TRBD1. Trimming cost V 10 bases and J 13 bases; bases outside gene matches: 18. This CDR3 region has 14 residues. Germline V gene lookup returns CDR1 WNHNN and CDR2 SYGVQD (reference sequence). The CDR3 coding sequence is TGCGCCACCATTTTCGTACCGGGACAGGGTTTGGAGTATTTT. Protein product: CATIFVPGQGLEYF.

Only a few counts were recorded for this clonotype. The V call is TRBV3-1, the J call TRBJ2-5; D is unclear. The J call could be wrong; TRBJ2-7 is a better fit for the DNA end. The germline V gene has CDR1 LGHDT and CDR2 YNNKEL (reference sequence). The CDR3 extends over 13 amino acids. CDR3 loop: CASSQGPGYEQYF. For the CDR3, the DNA is TGTGCCAGCAGCCAAGGGCCAGGCTACGAGCAGTACTTC.

This clonotype occurred many times. This chain links TRBV3-1 with TRBJ1-6; D not resolved. Trimming stripped 1 base from V and 8 bases from J, with 9 bases between. Per the germline V gene, CDR1 is LGHDT and CDR2 is YNNKEL (reference sequence). The CDR3 spans 14 residues. The DNA of the CDR3 is TGTGCCAGCAGCCAAGGCGCAAGGGATTCACCCCTCCACTTT. It encodes CASSQGARDSPLHF.

The chain links TRBV20-1 to TRBJ1-4; D remains ambiguous. The CDR3 is made up of 12 amino acids. V dropped 0 bases and J dropped 8 bases, with 7 bases sitting between them. Germline V lookup: CDR1 DFQATT, CDR2 SNEGSKA (reference sequence). Here the CDR3 DNA reads TGCAGTGCTAGAGAATCGCCGGAAAAACTGTTTTTT. Translated: CSARESPEKLFF.

This clonotype has only a few counts. The genes are TRBV11-2 and TRBJ2-5; D is undetermined. The germline CDR1 and CDR2 sequences are SGHAT and FQNNGV. This CDR3 has 14 residues. Trimming cost V 0 bases and J 4 bases, with 9 bases left between them. CDR3 nucleotides: TGTGCCAGCAGCTTAGACCCCAATCGAGAGACCCAGTACTTC. This codes for CASSLDPNRETQYF.

In this sample, this clonotype turned up many times. The CDR3, as DNA: TGCAGTGCTCTCTGGACTGGACACAATGAGCAGTTCTTC. This codes for CSALWTGHNEQFF. The chain joins TRBV20-1 to TRBJ2-1, with D possibly TRBD2 on 5 matching bases. The CDR3 has 13 residues. CDR1 is DFQATT, CDR2 SNEGSKA, per germline (reference sequence). The ends were cut back, 5 bases at V and 5 bases at J, with 13 bases in the middle.

This clonotype has just a few counts. The CDR3: CAWSGGPYNEQFF. The CDR3 DNA reads TGTGCCTGGAGTGGAGGGCCTTACAATGAGCAGTTCTTC. The chain carries TRBV30 and TRBJ2-1; D is perhaps TRBD2 (5 bases). This CDR3 has 13 residues. CDR1 GTSNPN and CDR2 SVGIG come from the germline V gene (reference sequence). The ends were cut back, 1 base at V and 4 bases at J, with 8 bases in the middle.

The gene calls are TRBV20-1 and TRBJ1-1; TRBD1 might be the D (5 bases). The germline V gene encodes CDR1 DFQATT and CDR2 SNEGSKA (reference sequence). V lost 3 bases, J lost 3 bases, and 8 bases lay in between. The CDR3 loop spans 12 amino acids. Here the CDR3 DNA reads TGCAGTGCTAGGACAGAATACACTGAAGCTTTCTTT. Protein product: CSARTEYTEAFF.